The 22 T cell receptor beta chains reported below all come from one sample, sequenced in a study of T-cell reconstitution after alpha-beta-depleted transplantation in children. TCRbeta library construction was performed incorporating unique molecular identifiers. One entry per CDR3 protein results from TCRdb running MiXCR on the PCR reads. The top ten clones hold 0.65% to 0.9% of a sample with hundreds of thousands of distinct CDR3 sequences, roughly 13% of them seen once. Material: PBMCs, obtained before TCRalphabeta/CD19-depleted stem cell transplant. The receptors were gathered from a girl aged 2 to 10 with congenital amegakaryocytic thrombocytopenia, due to receive a stem cell transplant.

This clonotype was counted only a few times. The gene calls are TRBV15 and TRBJ2-3; D unclear. The V gene's germline CDR1 is LNHNV and CDR2 YYDKDF (reference sequence). Trimming took 0 bases from V and 5 from J, leaving 9 bases between them. CDR3 length: 14 residues. CDR3 bases: TGTGCCACCAGCAGAGAACTTGAGAGAGATACGCAGTATTTT. The encoded protein is CATSRELERDTQYF.

This clonotype was detected many times. The gene calls are TRBV27 and TRBJ2-7; possibly TRBD1 or TRBD2 for D (5 bases each). Trimming took 3 bases from V and 3 from J, leaving 36 bases between them. The germline gives CDR1 MNHEY, CDR2 SMNVEV (reference sequence). The CDR3 spans 22 residues. In DNA, the CDR3 is TGTGCCAGCAGTTTTCGTTTACGGGGCATAGTTAACATGGGTAAAAGGTACTACGAGCAGTACTTC. Encoded protein: CASSFRLRGIVNMGKRYYEQYF.

This clonotype came up many times. This chain uses TRBV12-3 or TRBV12-4 with TRBJ2-5; TRBD2 agrees at 10 bases. The CDR3 is 16 residues long. V was clipped by 3 bases and J by 6 bases; unmatched bases: 10. Here the CDR3 DNA reads TGTGCCAGCAGTTTTCAGGCGGGACTAGCGACCCAGACCCAGTACTTC. Amino acid sequence: CASSFQAGLATQTQYF.

Details on this clonotype: Because it lacks the conserved phenylalanine or tryptophan at the end, this CDR3 is likely a read error. V usage is TRBV7-2 and J usage is TRBJ2-7; D remains unclear. V was clipped by 7 bases and J by 0 bases, with 16 bases between them. Germline values: CDR1 SGHTA, CDR2 FQGNSA. The CDR3 totals 15 residues. Here the CDR3 reads CASKRSVDPSYEQYY. As DNA, the CDR3 is TGTGCCAGCAAACGAAGCGTGGATCCCTCCTACGAGCAGTACTAC.

This clonotype was picked up one time. The rearrangement uses TRBV5-1 and TRBJ2-1, with 8 bases matching TRBD2. The CDR3 loop spans 17 amino acids. J gave up 4 bases and V 0 bases, and 9 bases lay outside the gene matches. Germline assignment: CDR1 SGHRS and CDR2 YFSETQ. In nucleotides, the CDR3 is TGCGCCAGCAGCTTGGTCCCTCAGCGGGAGAGGTACAATGAGCAGTTCTTC. Protein sequence: CASSLVPQRERYNEQFF.

This clonotype was seen many times. The chain links TRBV10-3 to TRBJ2-1, with TRBD2 identical over 14 bases. Germline CDR1 ENHRY, CDR2 SYGVKD. The CDR3 covers 17 residues. After removal of 0 bases from V and 7 bases from J, the junction contained 5 bases not matched to a gene. DNA of the CDR3: TGTGCCATCAGTGAGTCGGAGGGACTAGCGGGAGTTAATGAGCAGTTCTTC. Translation: CAISESEGLAGVNEQFF.

This clonotype has only one observation. A read error may be the cause here, since a much bigger clone is one base away. This likely comes from a read error, as the CDR3 has no conserved phenylalanine or tryptophan at its end. This sequence joins TRBV6-1 and TRBJ2-1, with 11 bases lining up with TRBD2. V lost 6 bases to trimming and J lost 6 bases; unmatched junction nucleotides: 1. Germline CDR1 and CDR2: MNHNS and SASEGT. The length of the CDR3 is 13 residues. The CDR3 spells CASRTSGVNEQFL. The CDR3, as DNA: TGTGCCAGCAGGACTAGCGGGGTCAATGAGCAGTTCCTC.

There are a few counts of this clonotype. The chain is built from TRBV7-9 and TRBJ2-6; D may be TRBD2 (6 bases). This CDR3 has 17 residues. Trimming removed 5 bases at V and 3 bases at J, with 17 bases between. Per the germline V gene, CDR1 is SEHNR and CDR2 is FQNEAQ (reference sequence). CDR3 residues: CASSLSSQGGGANVLTF. The DNA of the CDR3 is TGTGCCAGCAGCCTAAGCTCCCAGGGAGGTGGGGCCAACGTCCTGACTTTC.

This clonotype has ten or more counts. This chain joins TRBV6-4 and TRBJ2-1; tentatively, D is TRBD2 (5 bases). The V gene's germline CDR1 is MRHNA and CDR2 SNTAGT. CDR3 length equals 15 residues. The V end lost 5 bases, the J end lost 4 bases, and 15 bases lay between the germline ends. The CDR3 sequence: CASSSEPGGYNEQFF. Written as DNA, the CDR3 is TGTGCCAGCAGTTCCGAGCCCGGCGGGTACAATGAGCAGTTCTTC.

This clonotype was seen a few times. This rearrangement joins TRBV5-1 to TRBJ2-1; 8 nucleotides line up with TRBD1. The CDR3 length is 15 residues. The germline V gene encodes CDR1 SGHRS and CDR2 YFSETQ. The junction had 7 bases not matched to a gene; V was cut back by 2 bases and J by 6 bases. As DNA, the CDR3 is TGCGCCAGCAGCTTTCCGACAGGGGTTGGCAATGAGCAGTTCTTC. Translating it yields CASSFPTGVGNEQFF.

The rearrangement links TRBV12-3 or TRBV12-4 to TRBJ2-7; no reliable D call. The CDR3 runs 14 residues. Trimming cost V 3 bases and J 2 bases, with 11 bases left between them. CDR3 in amino acids: CASSFVGVPYEQYF. The CDR3, as DNA: TGTGCCAGCAGTTTTGTTGGGGTCCCCTACGAGCAGTACTTC.

This clonotype turned up a few times. V usage is TRBV29-1 and J usage is TRBJ2-5; weak D call: TRBD1 (5 bases). The CDR3 length is 12 residues. The germline V and J ends were trimmed by 7 bases and 2 bases, with 11 bases remaining between them. From germline, CDR1 is SQVTM and CDR2 ANQGSEA. CDR3 DNA sequence: TGCAGCGCAACCAACAGGCAAGAGACCCAGTACTTC. Its protein is CSATNRQETQYF.

This clonotype occurred many times. This chain joins TRBV5-1 and TRBJ2-1, with D unclear. Trimming removed 1 base at V and 8 bases at J, with 7 bases between. Germline CDR1 is SGHRS and CDR2 is YFSETQ. The CDR3 consists of 12 residues. The CDR3 DNA reads as TGCGCCAGCAGCTTGACTACCTATGAGCAGTTCTTC. This gives the protein CASSLTTYEQFF.

V gene TRBV5-1 combines with J gene TRBJ2-7, with 9 bases identical to TRBD1. The CDR3 is 15 residues long. The germline CDR1 and CDR2 sequences are SGHRS and YFSETQ. The V and J ends lost 4 bases and 2 bases, in that order; junction bases with no gene match: 7. CDR3 coding DNA: TGCGCCAGCAGCATTACAGGGGGCAAAGCCTACGAGCAGTACTTC. It is translated as CASSITGGKAYEQYF.

This clonotype occurred many times. This chain connects TRBV7-9 to TRBJ2-1; tentatively, D is TRBD2 (5 bases). The CDR3 covers 15 residues. CDR1 and CDR2 from the germline V gene are SEHNR and FQNEAQ (reference sequence). Trimming removed 3 bases at V and 3 bases at J, with 12 bases between. CDR3 sequence reads: CASSFVQRSYNEQFF. CDR3 nucleotides: TGTGCCAGCAGCTTTGTCCAGCGGAGCTACAATGAGCAGTTCTTC.

This clonotype was counted once. The rearrangement links TRBV15 to TRBJ1-5; D call uncertain. V was clipped by 0 bases and J by 6 bases, with 3 bases between them. Germline loops: CDR1 LNHNV, CDR2 YYDKDF (reference sequence). The CDR3 loop spans 12 amino acids. This chain's CDR3 is CATSRDGQPQHF. The CDR3 region has the DNA TGTGCCACCAGCAGAGATGGTCAGCCCCAGCATTTT. The full variable domain, completed using reference TRBV15 and TRBJ1-5, is DAMVIQNPRYQVTQFGKPVTLSCSQTLNHNVMYWYQQKSSQAPKLLFHYYDKDFNNEADTPDNFQSRRPNTSFCFLDIRSPGLGDTAMYLCATSRDGQPQHFGDGTRLSIL.

A word on this clonotype: This clone may be a read error of a much larger clone one base away. This sequence joins TRBV9 and TRBJ2-5, with TRBD1 identical over 7 bases. Germline V gene lookup returns CDR1 SGDLS and CDR2 YYNGEE. The CDR3 loop spans 17 amino acids. CDR3 DNA: TGTGCCAGCAGCGTCGAGGACAGGTACCTAGGGATCGTGACCCTGTACTTC. It codes for CASSVEDRYLGIVTLYF.

This clonotype was detected a few times. The chain couples TRBV5-6 to TRBJ2-7; 7 bases agree with TRBD1. This CDR3 is 15 amino acids long. The germline V gene encodes CDR1 SGHDT and CDR2 YYEEEE. V trimming: 5 bases; J trimming: 4 bases; junction bases outside the gene matches: 12. In DNA, the CDR3 is TGTGCCAGCAGGTACCGGGACAGCCGCGCTTACGAGCAGTACTTC. This gives the protein CASRYRDSRAYEQYF.

V is TRBV3-1 and J is TRBJ2-1, with 10 nucleotides matching TRBD1. The CDR3 covers 16 residues. Germline CDR1 LGHDT, CDR2 YNNKEL (reference sequence). Trimming cost V 4 bases and J 7 bases; bases outside gene matches: 10. The CDR3 protein is CASSPYGTGANNEQFF. The CDR3 DNA sequence: TGTGCCAGCAGCCCTTACGGGACAGGGGCGAATAATGAGCAGTTCTTC.

This clonotype occurred once. This chain connects TRBV28 to TRBJ2-7, with 9 bases aligning to TRBD1. Germline V lookup: CDR1 MDHEN, CDR2 SYDVKM. J gave up 1 base and V 8 bases, and 12 bases lay outside the gene matches. The CDR3 loop spans 16 amino acids. In DNA form, the CDR3 reads TGTGCCAGCGGATTACTGGGGACAGGGCCGTCCTACGAGCAGTACTTC. Encoded protein: CASGLLGTGPSYEQYF.

This clonotype was found a few times. The rearrangement links TRBV27 to TRBJ2-3; D unresolved. V was clipped by 4 bases and J by 4 bases, with 15 bases between them. This CDR3 has 15 amino acids. Looked up from germline, CDR1 is MNHEY and CDR2 is SMNVEV (reference sequence). CDR3 residues: CASSSLGNVADTQYF. The DNA for the CDR3 is TGTGCCAGCAGTTCTCTGGGTAATGTCGCAGATACGCAGTATTTT.

This clonotype has ten or more counts. The chain carries TRBV12-3 or TRBV12-4 and TRBJ2-7, with TRBD2 matching over 14 bases. V lost 6 bases, J lost 1 base, and 11 bases stayed unmatched. This CDR3 region has 18 residues. The CDR3 loop reads CASSRRLAGGPSSYEQYF. The CDR3 nucleotides are TGTGCCAGCAGCCGTAGACTAGCGGGAGGGCCGAGTTCCTACGAGCAGTACTTC.